Presented here are 3 T cell receptor beta chains from one specimen sequenced in a study of blood T cell repertoires in COVID-19. Method: immunoSEQ multiplex PCR; TCRdb's copy keeps in-frame clones and lacks some. The sample has a few hundred thousand clones; 85% to 90% are singletons. What was sequenced was peripheral blood. These receptors were obtained from a woman aged 50 to 60 with COVID-19, enrolled during active disease.

The chain links TRBV30 to TRBJ1-1; D is undetermined. V shed 1 base and J shed 0 bases, with 24 bases lying between them. Germline-derived CDR1 and CDR2 are GTSNPN and SVGIG (reference sequence). The CDR3 is 19 amino acids. This CDR3 reads CAWSASRRANPRLNTEAFF. The CDR3 DNA reads TGTGCCTGGAGTGCCAGTCGGAGAGCGAACCCCAGATTGAACACTGAAGCTTTCTTT.

This clone was observed once. This chain joins TRBV6-6 and TRBJ1-5, with unresolved D. Trimming pared 8 bases from V and 0 bases from J, leaving 11 bases between. Germline V gives CDR1 MNHNY, CDR2 SVGAGI (reference sequence). This CDR3 is built from 14 residues. The CDR3 region is CASGMTDSNQPQHF. The CDR3 nucleotides read TGTGCCAGCGGTATGACTGATAGCAATCAGCCCCAGCATTTT.

This sequence joins TRBV7-3 and TRBJ2-5; 7 nucleotides match TRBD1. Germline loops: CDR1 SGHTA, CDR2 FQGTGA. The CDR3 consists of 15 residues. Trimming removed 2 bases from V and 5 bases from J; junction bases left unmatched: 8. This chain's CDR3 is CASSLFIGGSETQYF. As DNA, the CDR3 is TGTGCCAGCAGCTTATTTATAGGGGGCAGTGAGACCCAGTACTTC.